The 24 T cell receptor beta chains given below trace back to one sample, sequenced in a study of T cell clonality in common variable immunodeficiency. Study outcomes and limitations: Common variable immunodeficiency TCR beta sequences reportedly had fewer deletions and N-nucleotide insertions.

These receptors lack a known antigen. Repertoires were generated with immunoSEQ multiplex PCR, while TCRdb's copy carries only in-frame clones and drops some. The sample was found to contain 20,000 to 30,000 clones, and every one recurs. The source material was peripheral blood mononuclear cells. The receptors here all came from a human donor with common variable immunodeficiency.

This clone was counted many times. The DNA ends 3 residues before the CDR3 does, and the rest of the CDR3 is filled in from the germline J gene. The chain has TRBV19 and TRBJ2-1, with TRBD2 matching 7 bases. CDR3 size: 16 residues. The germline CDR1 and CDR2 sequences are LNHDA and SQIVND (reference sequence). V was clipped by 3 bases and J by 6 bases; unmatched bases: 11. CDR3 residues: CASSIYGGSPGNEQFF. The part of the CDR3 DNA that was read is TGTGCCAGTAGTATTTACGGCGGGAGCCCGGGCAATGAG.

In its sample, this clone was seen a few times. The read gets to within 3 residues of the CDR3 end, and the germline J gene fills in the rest. This chain uses TRBV7-2 with TRBJ1-2, with D perhaps matching TRBD1 (6 bases). The CDR3 spans 13 residues. V gave up 5 bases and J gave up 2 bases, with 9 bases separating them. CDR1 is SGHTA, CDR2 FQGNSA, per germline. CDR3 amino acids: CASSPDRNYGYTF. CDR3 bases read: TGTGCCAGCAGCCCGGACAGAAACTATGGC.

This clone occurred many times. The CDR3 extends 3 residues past the end of the read, so its final part is completed from the germline J gene. This sequence joins TRBV7-6 and TRBJ2-2; D is possibly TRBD2 (5 bases). Germline V gives CDR1 SGHVS, CDR2 FNYEAQ. V was trimmed by 5 bases and J by 5 bases, leaving 12 bases between them. The CDR3 sequence is 14 residues long. The CDR3 DNA, read in part, is TGTGCCAGCAGCCCTCTCCGGGGAACCGGGGAG. Its protein product is CASSPLRGTGE. The full CDR3 sequence reads CASSPLRGTGELFF.

There are many counts of this clone. The read finishes 3 residues shy of the CDR3 end, and the germline J gene is used to complete it. The gene calls are TRBV6-2 or TRBV6-3 and TRBJ1-2, with D hard to call. The CDR3 extends over 13 amino acids. CDR1 MNHEY and CDR2 SVGEGT come from the germline V gene. The V end lost 6 bases, the J end lost 0 bases, and 8 bases lay between the germline ends. The CDR3 DNA, read in part, is TGTGCCAGCAGCTACCTTGCTAACTATGGC. Residues: CASSYLANYG. The CDR3 in full is CASSYLANYGYTF.

This clone occurred many times. The read halts 3 residues ahead of the CDR3 end, with the missing end drawn from the germline J gene. The gene calls are TRBV7-3 and TRBJ2-3, with 8 bases identical to TRBD2. J lost 8 bases, V lost 2 bases, and 9 bases had no gene match. Germline V gene sequence: CDR1 SGHTA, CDR2 FQGTGA. The CDR3 extends over 15 amino acids. Partial CDR3 DNA: TGTGCCAGCAGCTTATTTGGGCAAACTAGCGGTACG. Protein sequence: CASSLFGQTSGT. The full CDR3 reads CASSLFGQTSGTQYF.

This clone was counted many times. CDR3 bases read: TGTGCCAGCAGCTCAGGACAGGAGAGAAACACC. Translation: CASSSGQERNT. The whole CDR3 sequence is CASSSGQERNTIYF. This chain uses TRBV7-8 with TRBJ1-3, with 7 positions matching TRBD1. The read gets to within 3 residues of the CDR3 end, and the germline J gene fills in the rest. Trimming cost V 4 bases and J 5 bases; bases outside gene matches: 5. CDR1 is SGHVS and CDR2 is FQNEAQ in the germline V gene. This CDR3 has 14 amino acids. Full variable domain (rest looked up from reference TRBV7-8 and TRBJ1-3): GAGVSQSPRYKVAKRGQDVALRCDPISGHVSLFWYQQALGQGPEFLTYFQNEAQLDKSGLPSDRFFAERPEGSVSTLKIQRTQQEDSAVYLCASSSGQERNTIYFGEGSWLTVV.

This clone was counted at least ten times. The CDR3 extends 3 residues past the end of the read, so its final part is completed from the germline J gene. V and J are TRBV12-3 or TRBV12-4 and TRBJ2-1; 8 nucleotides agree with TRBD2. This CDR3 has 16 amino acids. J gave up 2 bases and V 5 bases, and 8 bases lay outside the gene matches. Incomplete CDR3 DNA: TGTGCCAGCAGTGGCTTGGCGGGAGGCACCTACAATGAG. Translating gives CASSGLAGGTYNE. The whole CDR3 reads CASSGLAGGTYNEQFF.

With regard to this clone: A junction boundary mismatches the germline segment, possibly from a read error. CDR3 residues: CASREGTGRNNEQFF. The covered CDR3 bases are TGTGCCAGCAGAGAAGGGACAGGGAGGAACAATGAG. This rearrangement joins TRBV2 to TRBJ2-1; the match to TRBD1 covers 9 bases. Coverage ceases 3 residues before the CDR3 finishes, and the germline J gene fills in the end. This CDR3 is built from 15 residues. Per the germline V gene, CDR1 is SNHLY and CDR2 is FYNNEI. The whole variable domain, filled in from reference TRBV2 and TRBJ2-1, reads EPEVTQTPSHQVTQMGQEVILRCVPISNHLYFYWYRQILGQKVEFLVSFYNNEISEKSEIFDDQFSVERPDGSNFTLKIRSTKLEDSAMYFCASREGTGRNNEQFFGPGTRLTVL.

With regard to this clone: The CDR3 end lies 3 residues beyond the end of the read and is filled in from the germline J gene. This chain connects TRBV6-2 or TRBV6-3 to TRBJ1-6, with 7 bases lining up with TRBD1. Trimming removed 6 bases from V and 7 bases from J; junction bases left unmatched: 9. Looked up from germline, CDR1 is MNHEY and CDR2 is SVGEGT. This CDR3 is built from 15 residues. Partial CDR3 DNA: TGTGCCAGCAGAGAAAACAGGGGTCGGAATTCACCC. It yields the protein CASRENRGRNSP. The entire CDR3 reads CASRENRGRNSPLHF.

This clone was recorded many times. The CDR3 end falls 3 residues outside the read, so it is completed with the germline J gene. The chain is built from TRBV2 and TRBJ2-2; perhaps TRBD2 as D (5 bases). Germline V gene lookup returns CDR1 SNHLY and CDR2 FYNNEI. The CDR3 loop spans 12 amino acids. Deletions cut 5 bases from V and 4 bases from J, with 5 bases between. CDR3 amino acids: CASSRGTGELFF. The sequenced CDR3 bases are TGTGCCAGCAGTCGGGGCACCGGGGAG.

At least ten counts were recorded for this clone. The read stops 3 residues short of the end of the CDR3; the missing end is completed from the germline J gene. This chain uses TRBV5-1 with TRBJ2-7, with TRBD2 matching over 7 bases. This CDR3 region has 15 residues. Per germline, CDR1 SGHRS and CDR2 YFSETQ. The V and J ends lost 2 bases and 4 bases, in that order; junction bases with no gene match: 9. The covered CDR3 bases are TGCGCCAGCAGCTTTACGCGGGAGATGTTGTACGAG. Translated, it gives CASSFTREMLYE. The whole CDR3 is CASSFTREMLYEQYF.

At least ten counts were recorded for this clone. The read is 3 residues too short to cover the CDR3 end, so that end is filled in from the germline J gene. The V call is TRBV5-1, the J call TRBJ2-5; the match to TRBD2 covers 8 bases. The germline V gene encodes CDR1 SGHRS and CDR2 YFSETQ. This CDR3 is 17 amino acids long. With V trimmed by 0 bases and J by 5 bases, 12 bases remained unmatched. The CDR3 DNA, read in part, is TGCGCCAGCAGCTTGGCCCCGGGGGGGGCCTTGTCCGAGACC. Encoded protein: CASSLAPGGALSET. The complete CDR3 sequence is CASSLAPGGALSETQYF.

Note on this clone: Coverage ceases 3 residues before the CDR3 finishes, and the germline J gene fills in the end. V is TRBV20-1 and J is TRBJ1-2, with unresolved D. V was cut by 5 bases and J by 3 bases, with 16 bases left in between. Germline loops: CDR1 DFQATT, CDR2 SNEGSKA (reference sequence). The CDR3 runs to 14 residues. Here the CDR3 reads CSAPYGIGDYGYTF. The sequenced CDR3 bases are TGCAGTGCTCCTTATGGGATCGGGGACTATGGC.

In its sample, this clone was seen a few times. The CDR3 goes on 3 residues after the read ends, and that part is filled in from the germline J gene. V is TRBV5-1 and J is TRBJ2-2; no reliable D call. Germline values: CDR1 SGHRS, CDR2 YFSETQ. Trimming took 0 bases from V and 4 from J, leaving 7 bases between them. The CDR3 spans 14 residues. CDR3 amino acids: CASSLDKVTGELFF. Partial CDR3 DNA: TGCGCCAGCAGCTTGGACAAAGTCACCGGGGAG.

This clone was recorded many times. The CDR3 end lies 3 residues beyond the end of the read and is filled in from the germline J gene. V and J are TRBV19 and TRBJ1-1; D is unresolved. CDR3 length: 14 amino acids. Germline V lookup: CDR1 LNHDA, CDR2 SQIVND (reference sequence). Between the trimmed V and J ends, which lost 2 bases and 1 base, there was a span of 8 bases. The part of the CDR3 DNA that was read is TGTGCCAGTAGTATACGCAGGCAGAACACTGAA. Protein: CASSIRRQNTE. Given in full, the CDR3 is CASSIRRQNTEAFF.

This clone was found many times. The CDR3 end falls 3 residues outside the read, so it is completed with the germline J gene. V and J are TRBV5-1 and TRBJ2-1; perhaps TRBD2 as D (7 bases). Trimming took off 0 bases at V and 9 bases at J, with 22 bases between the two ends. Germline CDR1 reads SGHRS; CDR2 reads YFSETQ. The CDR3 extends over 17 amino acids. This CDR3 reads CASSLGGGRGRFGEQFF. Partial CDR3 DNA: TGCGCCAGCAGCTTGGGGGGCGGGCGGGGGCGGTTCGGTGAG.

On this clone: Read data end 3 residues before the CDR3 end; the end is taken from the germline J gene. The J gene is TRBJ2-1, the V gene TRBV7-8; 9 nucleotides align to TRBD1. CDR1 and CDR2 (germline): SGHVS, FQNEAQ. The V and J ends lost 5 bases and 8 bases, in that order; junction bases with no gene match: 13. CDR3 length: 16 amino acids. The sequenced part of the CDR3 DNA is TGTGCCAGCAGCCGGAGGGTGGGACAGGGTTGGGATGAG. Its protein product is CASSRRVGQGWDE. The full CDR3 protein reads CASSRRVGQGWDEQFF.

In this sample, this clone turned up many times. The read terminates 3 residues ahead of where the CDR3 ends, so the germline J gene completes it. This chain connects TRBV7-9 to TRBJ2-1; 8 positions agree with TRBD2. CDR3 length: 15 residues. The V segment lost 5 bases and the J segment 6 bases; nucleotides outside the gene matches: 9. Germline lookup yields CDR1 SEHNR and CDR2 FQNEAQ (reference sequence). The chain's CDR3 is CASSKSGSLSNEQFF. The CDR3 DNA, read in part, is TGTGCCAGCAGCAAAAGCGGGAGTCTTTCCAATGAG.

This clone was counted only a few times. The read terminates 3 residues ahead of where the CDR3 ends, so the germline J gene completes it. The V call is TRBV7-2, the J call TRBJ2-5, with TRBD2 identical over 12 bases. Germline V gene data show CDR1 as SGHTA and CDR2 as FQGNSA. Trimming cost V 4 bases and J 5 bases; bases outside gene matches: 5. The CDR3 spans 15 residues. CDR3 DNA (partial): TGTGCCAGCAGCTCTAGCGGGGGGGCCTCCGAGACC. Its translation is CASSSSGGASET. The entire CDR3 reads CASSSSGGASETQYF. Drawing the rest from reference TRBV7-2 and TRBJ2-5, the complete variable domain is GAGVSQSPSNKVTEKGKDVELRCDPISGHTALYWYRQSLGQGLEFLIYFQGNSAPDKSGLPSDRFSAERTGGSVSTLTIQRTQQEDSAVYLCASSSSGGASETQYFGPGTRLLVL.

Concerning this clone: The read is 3 residues too short to cover the CDR3 end, so that end is filled in from the germline J gene. This sequence joins TRBV6-2 or TRBV6-3 and TRBJ2-5; the match to TRBD2 covers 14 bases. There are 15 residues in the CDR3. With V trimmed by 4 bases and J by 2 bases, 0 bases remained unmatched. The germline V gene encodes CDR1 MNHEY and CDR2 SVGEGT. The DNA read from the CDR3 is TGTGCCAGCAGTTGGACTAGCGGGGGGCAAGAGACC. Amino acids: CASSWTSGGQET. The full CDR3 protein is CASSWTSGGQETQYF.

To note about this clone: With the read ending 3 residues before the CDR3 end, the germline J gene is used to fill in that end. The J gene is TRBJ2-5, the V gene TRBV7-9; D is ambiguous. CDR1 is SEHNR and CDR2 is FQNEAQ in the germline V gene (reference sequence). V lost 5 bases, J lost 1 base, and 11 bases lay in between. The CDR3 runs to 14 residues. Incomplete CDR3 DNA: TGTGCCAGCAGCCCCCTGGGCTTCCAAGAGACC. This sequence encodes CASSPLGFQET. The complete CDR3 protein is CASSPLGFQETQYF.

In its sample, this clone was seen a few times. The read ends 3 residues early relative to the CDR3; the germline J gene fills the gap. The chain carries TRBV30 and TRBJ2-2; D is undetermined. V was trimmed by 0 bases and J by 1 base, leaving 15 bases between them. The germline CDR1 and CDR2 sequences are GTSNPN and SVGIG (reference sequence). The CDR3 is made up of 17 amino acids. CDR3 DNA, as far as it was read: TGTGCCTGGAGTGTAGGAAGGGTAGGAAAGAACACCGGGGAG. Amino acids: CAWSVGRVGKNTGE. Given in full, the CDR3 is CAWSVGRVGKNTGELFF.

This clone has more than one count but fewer than ten. Read data end 3 residues before the CDR3 end; the end is taken from the germline J gene. This chain joins TRBV2 and TRBJ1-5; possibly TRBD1 for D (5 bases). V shed 3 bases and J shed 6 bases, with 15 bases lying between them. Germline CDR1 SNHLY, CDR2 FYNNEI. The CDR3 runs to 15 residues. CDR3 bases read: TGTGCCAGCAGTGATCAGGTCAGGGTTGGTCAGCCC. Residues: CASSDQVRVGQP. The CDR3 reads in full as CASSDQVRVGQPQHF.

This clone appeared many times. The CDR3 goes on 3 residues after the read ends, and that part is filled in from the germline J gene. The chain couples TRBV12-3 or TRBV12-4 to TRBJ2-2; D gene ambiguous. The V end lost 3 bases, the J end lost 0 bases, and 20 bases lay between the germline ends. The CDR3 spans 19 residues. The CDR3 bases that were read are TGTGCCAGCAGTTTTAGTGAGCGTGCCTTACCGTCGAACACCGGGGAG. It codes for CASSFSERALPSNTGE. The CDR3, in full, reads CASSFSERALPSNTGELFF.